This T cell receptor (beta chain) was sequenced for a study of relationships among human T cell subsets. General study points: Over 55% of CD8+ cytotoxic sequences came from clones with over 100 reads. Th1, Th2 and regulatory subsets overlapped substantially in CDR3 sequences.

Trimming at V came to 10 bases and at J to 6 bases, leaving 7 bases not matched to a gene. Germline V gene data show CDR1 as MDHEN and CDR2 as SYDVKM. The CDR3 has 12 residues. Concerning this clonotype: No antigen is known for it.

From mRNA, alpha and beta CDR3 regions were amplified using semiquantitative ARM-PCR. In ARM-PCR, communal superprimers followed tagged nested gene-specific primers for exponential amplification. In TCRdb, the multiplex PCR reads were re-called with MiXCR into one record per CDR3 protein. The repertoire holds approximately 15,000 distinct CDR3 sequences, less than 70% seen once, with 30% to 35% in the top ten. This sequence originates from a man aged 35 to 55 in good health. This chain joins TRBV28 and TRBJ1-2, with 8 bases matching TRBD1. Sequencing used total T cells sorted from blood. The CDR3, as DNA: TGTGCCACCTCGGACAGGGTCGATGGCTACACCTTC. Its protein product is CATSDRVDGYTF.